This T cell receptor (beta chain) was documented in a study of blood T cell repertoires in COVID-19. Study as a whole: Some COVID-19 samples were acute and others convalescent; all came from the United States, Italy and Spain. Sample material is recorded as cDNA or gDNA derived from T cells, B-cell-depleted T cells, or PBMCs.

This clone was recorded only once. This CDR3 contains 14 residues. Germline CDR1 GTSNPN, CDR2 SVGIG (reference sequence). V was pared by 1 base and J by 4 bases, with 6 bases of the junction left unmatched. In the source study's methods: Estimates of nucleated cell counts were drawn from the amplification of reference gene primers. Repertoires were generated with immunoSEQ multiplex PCR, while TCRdb's copy carries only in-frame clones and drops some. V and J calls plus clone size are reproduced from that table; the DNA served to infer D and trimming. The data contain about 210,000 clones, about 86% of them singletons. Participant-given clinical history determined each cohort assignment.

This clonotype was sampled from a woman between 40 and 50 years old with acute COVID-19. The chain employs TRBV30 and TRBJ1-1; 7 nucleotides line up with TRBD1. Input material: PBMCs or T cells enriched from blood (not recorded which). The CDR3 coding sequence is TGTGCCTGGAGTGAAGGGGGCTTTGCCACTGAAGCTTTCTTT. Encoded protein: CAWSEGGFATEAFF.